This T cell receptor beta chain came from a study of T-cell memory formation after mild COVID-19. Regarding the study as a whole: Chiefly within CM and EM were the contracting CD4+ clones; CD8+ ones were within EMRA. CD4/CD8 balance characterized clones contracting day 15 to 85, and CD4+ skew characterized later expanders. The study detected some responding clones in pre-infection memory, suggesting cross-reactive memory joined.

TCRdb reprocessed the 5' RACE reads via MiXCR and lists one record per CDR3 protein. The profile shows 250,000 to 350,000 distinct CDR3 sequences, 15% to 20% of them singletons. The CDR3 length is 14 residues. V dropped 7 bases and J dropped 7 bases, with 16 bases sitting between them. The germline V gene has CDR1 MNHEY and CDR2 SVGAGI. For this clonotype: Its antigen is not identified.

Source material: PBMCs or a T cell subset sorted from them (not recorded which). The V and J genes are TRBV6-5 and TRBJ2-2; tentatively, D is TRBD2 (5 bases). The clonotype was recovered from a man aged 18 to 30 who had mild COVID-19 (a few samples of this study predate the infection). Cell type and time point are not known. In nucleotides, the CDR3 is TGTGCCAGCACCAGACTACCTAGGGACGGGGAGCTGTTTTTT. Its protein is CASTRLPRDGELFF.